This TCR beta chain was retrieved from a study of T-cell memory formation after mild COVID-19. Study in general: TCR clusters were mostly donor specific. Study-level results: Specificity for SARS-CoV-2 was not confirmed among the second-wave clones peaking on day 37. Pre-infection memory showed some responding clones, and this suggested that cross-reactive memory joined.

Trimming cost V 3 bases and J 2 bases, with 6 bases left between them. The germline CDR1 and CDR2 sequences are LGHNA and YNFKEQ. This CDR3 comprises 13 residues. This clonotype was counted at least ten times. Its cognate antigen is unknown. Constant-segment-primed 5'RACE gave TCR alpha and TCR beta cDNA libraries with sample barcodes and UMIs. TCRdb reprocessed the 5' RACE reads via MiXCR and lists one record per CDR3 protein. The data show about 100,000 distinct CDR3 sequences, 15% to 20% seen once. Specimen: PBMCs or a T cell subset sorted from them (not recorded which). The source of this sequence is a man aged 18 to 29 who had mild COVID-19 (a few samples of this study predate the infection). Cell type and time point are not known. The V call is TRBV4-2, the J call TRBJ2-3; unclear D gene. The CDR3 is CASSHNPTDTQYF. The CDR3 coding sequence is TGTGCCAGCAGCCACAACCCCACAGATACGCAGTATTTT.